A selection of T cell receptor beta chains follows, all from one sample in a study of Graves' ophthalmopathy and Graves' hyperthyroidism. Using its own MiXCR run on the multiplex PCR reads, TCRdb lists one record per CDR3 protein. In the table there are about 370,000 distinct CDR3 sequences, 18% of which are singletons. Sequencing was carried out using peripheral blood. The receptors were sampled from a woman between 18 and 30 years old with Graves' ophthalmopathy. The CDR3 runs from the conserved cysteine through the conserved F or W. A D gene is named only where the DNA matches it firmly. The listing skips clone size in some rows; elsewhere it reads once, few, many or a size class.

clone size: many
J gene: TRBJ1-5
CDR3 length: 16
D gene: .
V gene: TRBV6-2/TRBV6-3
CDR3 protein: CASNFKQGVGNQPQHF
CDR3 DNA: TGTGCCAGCAATTTTAAGCAGGGTGTCGGCAATCAGCCCCAGCATTTT

clone size: many
J gene: TRBJ1-2
CDR3 length: 15
D gene: .
V gene: TRBV12-3/TRBV12-4
CDR3 protein: CASSLASGGNYGYTF
CDR3 DNA: TGTGCCAGCAGTTTAGCGTCGGGGGGAAACTATGGCTACACCTTC

clone size: once
J gene: TRBJ1-1
CDR3 length: 12
D gene: TRBD1
V gene: TRBV6-5
CDR3 protein: CASSYGDSKAFF
CDR3 DNA: TGTGCCAGCAGTTACGGGGACAGCAAAGCTTTCTTT

clone size: many
J gene: TRBJ2-2
CDR3 length: 17
D gene: TRBD2
V gene: TRBV7-2
CDR3 protein: CASSVSGGHGNTGELFF
CDR3 DNA: TGTGCCAGCAGCGTTAGCGGGGGCCACGGGAACACCGGGGAGCTGTTTTTT

clone size: many
J gene: TRBJ2-7
CDR3 length: 18
D gene: .
V gene: TRBV4-1
CDR3 protein: CASSQDQVLTGFTYEQYF
CDR3 DNA: TGCGCCAGCAGCCAAGATCAGGTATTGACAGGCTTTACCTACGAGCAGTACTTC

clone size: many
J gene: TRBJ1-1
CDR3 length: 15
D gene: .
V gene: TRBV25-1
CDR3 protein: CASSESGSRNTEAFF
CDR3 DNA: TGTGCCAGCAGTGAATCTGGTTCGAGGAACACTGAAGCTTTCTTT

clone size: .
J gene: TRBJ1-2
CDR3 length: 15
D gene: .
V gene: TRBV27
CDR3 protein: CASSLVGGANYGYTF
CDR3 DNA: TGTGCCAGCAGTTTGGTAGGGGGGGCTAACTATGGCTACACCTTC

clone size: many
J gene: TRBJ2-5
CDR3 length: 12
D gene: .
V gene: TRBV2
CDR3 protein: CASSTRSKSQYF
CDR3 DNA: TGTGCCAGCAGTACGAGGTCGAAGTCCCAGTACTTC

clone size: many
J gene: TRBJ1-1
CDR3 length: 16
D gene: TRBD1
V gene: TRBV25-1
CDR3 protein: CASSDWDRAPNTEAFF
CDR3 DNA: TGTGCCAGCAGTGATTGGGACAGGGCCCCGAACACTGAAGCTTTCTTT

clone size: many
J gene: TRBJ1-1
CDR3 length: 16
D gene: TRBD1
V gene: TRBV6-2/TRBV6-3
CDR3 protein: CASSYVTGAWGTEAFF
CDR3 DNA: TGTGCCAGCAGTTACGTGACAGGGGCATGGGGCACTGAAGCTTTCTTT

clone size: many
J gene: TRBJ1-5
CDR3 length: 13
D gene: .
V gene: TRBV19
CDR3 protein: CASSLDSYQPQHF
CDR3 DNA: TGTGCCAGTAGTCTGGACAGCTATCAGCCCCAGCATTTT

clone size: many
J gene: TRBJ2-7
CDR3 length: 16
D gene: .
V gene: TRBV5-1
CDR3 protein: CASSLRLRSSTNEQYF
CDR3 DNA: TGCGCCAGCAGCTTGCGGTTGCGGTCGTCTACCAACGAGCAGTACTTC

clone size: many
J gene: TRBJ1-2
CDR3 length: 16
D gene: .
V gene: TRBV5-6
CDR3 protein: CASSFLRGAKGYGYTF
CDR3 DNA: TGTGCCAGCAGCTTCCTCCGAGGGGCTAAAGGCTATGGCTACACCTTC

clone size: many
J gene: TRBJ2-7
CDR3 length: 15
D gene: .
V gene: TRBV12-3/TRBV12-4
CDR3 protein: CASSPGTPGTYEQYF
CDR3 DNA: TGTGCCAGCAGCCCCGGGACACCGGGTACCTACGAGCAGTACTTC

clone size: .
J gene: TRBJ1-1
CDR3 length: 14
D gene: .
V gene: TRBV12-3/TRBV12-4
CDR3 protein: CASSPPPVNTEAFF
CDR3 DNA: TGTGCCAGCAGTCCCCCGCCGGTGAACACTGAAGCTTTCTTT

clone size: many
J gene: TRBJ1-1
CDR3 length: 14
D gene: .
V gene: TRBV6-1
CDR3 protein: CASSRETMNTEAFF
CDR3 DNA: TGTGCCAGCAGCCGCGAGACCATGAACACTGAAGCTTTCTTT

clone size: many
J gene: TRBJ1-5
CDR3 length: 13
D gene: .
V gene: TRBV30
CDR3 protein: CAARGGSNQPQHF
CDR3 DNA: TGTGCCGCTCGGGGGGGATCAAATCAGCCCCAGCATTTT

clone size: many
J gene: TRBJ2-7
CDR3 length: 11
D gene: .
V gene: TRBV12-3/TRBV12-4
CDR3 protein: CASGRSYEQYF
CDR3 DNA: TGTGCCAGCGGACGGTCCTACGAGCAGTACTTC

clone size: .
J gene: TRBJ2-7
CDR3 length: 14
D gene: .
V gene: TRBV30
CDR3 protein: CAWSAHPGGGGQYF
CDR3 DNA: TGTGCCTGGAGTGCCCACCCTGGCGGAGGGGGGCAGTACTTC

clone size: many
J gene: TRBJ1-6
CDR3 length: 11
D gene: .
V gene: TRBV30
CDR3 protein: CAWSTNSPLHF
CDR3 DNA: TGTGCCTGGAGTACCAATTCACCCCTCCACTTT

clone size: many
J gene: TRBJ1-1
CDR3 length: 17
D gene: .
V gene: TRBV7-3
CDR3 protein: CASSLTGRSGANTEAFF
CDR3 DNA: TGTGCCAGCAGCTTAACAGGGAGGTCAGGGGCGAACACTGAAGCTTTCTTT

clone size: many
J gene: TRBJ2-2
CDR3 length: 14
D gene: .
V gene: TRBV7-3
CDR3 protein: CASRKTRDTGELFF
CDR3 DNA: TGTGCCAGCAGGAAGACTAGGGACACCGGGGAGCTGTTTTTT

clone size: many
J gene: TRBJ1-1
CDR3 length: 14
D gene: .
V gene: TRBV6-5
CDR3 protein: CASSPNRVNTEAFF
CDR3 DNA: TGTGCCAGCAGTCCCAACAGGGTGAACACTGAAGCTTTCTTT

clone size: .
J gene: TRBJ1-2
CDR3 length: 14
D gene: .
V gene: TRBV10-3
CDR3 protein: CAISEAADNYGYTF
CDR3 DNA: TGTGCCATCAGTGAGGCAGCTGACAACTATGGCTACACCTTC

clone size: many
J gene: TRBJ1-1
CDR3 length: 16
D gene: .
V gene: TRBV12-3/TRBV12-4
CDR3 protein: CASSSRQAITNTEAFF
CDR3 DNA: TGTGCCAGCAGTTCTCGACAGGCTATAACGAACACTGAAGCTTTCTTT

clone size: .
J gene: TRBJ2-7
CDR3 length: 16
D gene: TRBD2
V gene: TRBV19
CDR3 protein: CASRRETSGGSYEQYF
CDR3 DNA: TGTGCCAGTCGCCGCGAGACTAGCGGGGGATCCTACGAGCAGTACTTC

clone size: .
J gene: TRBJ2-2
CDR3 length: 17
D gene: .
V gene: TRBV4-2
CDR3 protein: CASSQDRIGANTGELFF
CDR3 DNA: TGTGCCAGCAGCCAAGATCGGATAGGTGCGAACACCGGGGAGCTGTTTTTT

clone size: many
J gene: TRBJ1-1
CDR3 length: 12
D gene: TRBD1
V gene: TRBV27
CDR3 protein: CATSGQRTEAFF
CDR3 DNA: TGTGCCACCTCGGGACAGAGGACTGAAGCTTTCTTT

clone size: many
J gene: TRBJ1-1
CDR3 length: 15
D gene: TRBD1
V gene: TRBV30
CDR3 protein: CAWSVSDRVNTEAFF
CDR3 DNA: TGTGCCTGGAGTGTTTCGGACAGGGTGAACACTGAAGCTTTCTTT

clone size: many
J gene: TRBJ2-5
CDR3 length: 16
D gene: TRBD1
V gene: TRBV28
CDR3 protein: CASSLPRQGARATQYF
CDR3 DNA: TGTGCCAGCAGTCTACCGAGACAGGGGGCAAGGGCGACCCAGTACTTC

clone size: many
J gene: TRBJ2-7
CDR3 length: 11
D gene: .
V gene: TRBV19
CDR3 protein: CASSIGGEQYF
CDR3 DNA: TGTGCCAGTAGTATAGGGGGCGAGCAGTACTTC

clone size: many
J gene: TRBJ2-2
CDR3 length: 16
D gene: TRBD2
V gene: TRBV12-3/TRBV12-4
CDR3 protein: CASRNSAGDMGGELFF
CDR3 DNA: TGTGCCAGCAGAAACTCAGCGGGAGATATGGGCGGGGAGCTGTTTTTT

clone size: many
J gene: TRBJ2-7
CDR3 length: 15
D gene: TRBD1
V gene: TRBV7-2
CDR3 protein: CASSSQGALRYEQYF
CDR3 DNA: TGTGCCAGCAGCTCCCAGGGGGCTCTCCGGTACGAGCAGTACTTC

clone size: many
J gene: TRBJ2-3
CDR3 length: 17
D gene: TRBD2
V gene: TRBV6-2/TRBV6-3
CDR3 protein: CASSYHRGLAFTDTQYF
CDR3 DNA: TGTGCCAGCAGTTACCACAGGGGACTAGCGTTTACAGATACGCAGTATTTT

clone size: many
J gene: TRBJ1-1
CDR3 length: 15
D gene: .
V gene: TRBV6-2/TRBV6-3
CDR3 protein: CASSPYPPGNTEAFF
CDR3 DNA: TGTGCCAGCAGCCCATACCCCCCAGGGAACACTGAAGCTTTCTTT

clone size: many
J gene: TRBJ2-7
CDR3 length: 14
D gene: .
V gene: TRBV6-2/TRBV6-3
CDR3 protein: CASGLVARSYEQYF
CDR3 DNA: TGTGCCAGCGGATTAGTAGCTAGGTCCTACGAGCAGTACTTC

clone size: .
J gene: TRBJ1-5
CDR3 length: 15
D gene: .
V gene: TRBV6-2/TRBV6-3
CDR3 protein: CASSYIGRSNQPQHF
CDR3 DNA: TGTGCCAGCAGTTACATCGGCAGAAGCAATCAGCCCCAGCATTTT

clone size: many
J gene: TRBJ2-2
CDR3 length: 15
D gene: TRBD2
V gene: TRBV5-1
CDR3 protein: CASRSTSISTGELFF
CDR3 DNA: TGCGCCAGCAGATCGACTAGCATAAGCACCGGGGAGCTGTTTTTT

clone size: few
J gene: TRBJ1-2
CDR3 length: 16
D gene: .
V gene: TRBV13
CDR3 protein: CASSLGLGTGNYGYTF
CDR3 DNA: TGTGCCAGCAGCTTAGGGTTGGGGACGGGGAACTATGGCTACACCTTC

clone size: .
J gene: TRBJ2-5
CDR3 length: 14
D gene: .
V gene: TRBV28
CDR3 protein: CASSLSLAEETQYF
CDR3 DNA: TGTGCCAGCAGTTTATCTTTAGCGGAAGAGACCCAGTACTTC

clone size: .
J gene: TRBJ2-5
CDR3 length: 15
D gene: TRBD1
V gene: TRBV7-2
CDR3 protein: CASSSGTGGLETQYF
CDR3 DNA: TGTGCCAGCAGCTCCGGGACAGGGGGGCTGGAGACCCAGTACTTC

clone size: .
J gene: TRBJ1-1
CDR3 length: 14
D gene: TRBD1
V gene: TRBV2
CDR3 protein: CASRSDRGLGEAFF
CDR3 DNA: TGTGCCAGCAGATCGGACAGGGGGCTGGGAGAAGCTTTCTTT

clone size: .
J gene: TRBJ2-7
CDR3 length: 13
D gene: TRBD2
V gene: TRBV30
CDR3 protein: CAWTWTSGYEQYF
CDR3 DNA: TGTGCCTGGACCTGGACTAGCGGTTACGAGCAGTACTTC

clone size: many
J gene: TRBJ2-7
CDR3 length: 10
D gene: .
V gene: TRBV15
CDR3 protein: CATSSNEQYF
CDR3 DNA: TGTGCCACCAGCAGTAACGAGCAGTACTTC

clone size: .
J gene: TRBJ2-5
CDR3 length: 15
D gene: TRBD2
V gene: TRBV7-3
CDR3 protein: CASSPSGTPQETQYF
CDR3 DNA: TGTGCCAGCAGCCCTAGCGGGACACCCCAAGAGACCCAGTACTTC